This record covers a single T cell receptor (beta chain). The protocol was immunoSEQ multiplex PCR, while the TCRdb copy is restricted to in-frame clones and leaves out a portion. The sample includes some 57,000 clones, approximately 90% of them seen just once. The V and J ends lost 6 bases and 0 bases respectively, with 8 bases between them. Germline CDR1 is MNHEY and CDR2 is SVGAGI. The CDR3 runs 14 residues. This sample is part of a study of OX40 agonist ivuxolimab in advanced cancers. The receptor's source is an adult with an advanced solid tumor such as melanoma, head and neck, liver or kidney cancer. The specimen was CD4+ or CD8+ T cells sorted from blood, collected in a trial of the OX40 agonist ivuxolimab. The rearrangement uses TRBV6-5 and TRBJ1-4; D unresolved. DNA for the CDR3: TGTGCCAGCAGACGGTACGCAACTAATGAAAAACTGTTTTTT. Its translation is CASRRYATNEKLFF.